This TCR beta chain was sequenced during a study of blood T cell repertoires in COVID-19. Germline V gives CDR1 SGHVS, CDR2 FNYEAQ. The CDR3 runs to 15 residues. J lost 1 base, V lost 3 bases, and 2 bases had no gene match. Generated by immunoSEQ multiplex PCR, the TCRdb table keeps only in-frame clones and is missing some. The profile shows tens of thousands of clones, around 78% of them singletons. The receptor comes from a human donor in a cohort sampled during active COVID-19. Sequenced: peripheral blood. This sequence joins TRBV7-6 and TRBJ1-1; 10 nucleotides line up with TRBD1. CDR3 loop: CASSFRDRGNTEAFF. The CDR3, as DNA: TGTGCCAGCAGCTTCCGGGACAGGGGGAACACTGAAGCTTTCTTT.